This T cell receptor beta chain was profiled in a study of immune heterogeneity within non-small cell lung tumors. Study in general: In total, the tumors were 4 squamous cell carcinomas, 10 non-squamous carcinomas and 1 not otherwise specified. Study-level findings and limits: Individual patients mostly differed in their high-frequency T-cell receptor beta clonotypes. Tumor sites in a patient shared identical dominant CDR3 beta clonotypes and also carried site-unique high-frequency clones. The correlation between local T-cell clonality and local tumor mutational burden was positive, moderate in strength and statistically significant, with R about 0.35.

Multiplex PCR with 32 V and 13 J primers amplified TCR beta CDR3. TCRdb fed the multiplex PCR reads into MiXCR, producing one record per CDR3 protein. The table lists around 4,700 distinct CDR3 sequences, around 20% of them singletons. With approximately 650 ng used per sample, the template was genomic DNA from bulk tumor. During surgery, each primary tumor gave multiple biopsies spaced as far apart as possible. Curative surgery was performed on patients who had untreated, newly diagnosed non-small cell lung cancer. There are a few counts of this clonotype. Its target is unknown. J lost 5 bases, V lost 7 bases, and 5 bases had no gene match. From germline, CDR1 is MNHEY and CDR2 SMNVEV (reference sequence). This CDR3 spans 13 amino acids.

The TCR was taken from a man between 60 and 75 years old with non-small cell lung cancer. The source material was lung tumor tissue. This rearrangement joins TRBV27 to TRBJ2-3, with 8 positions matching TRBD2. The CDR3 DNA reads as TGTGCCAGCACCGGGAGGGCCCAAGATACGCAGTATTTT. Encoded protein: CASTGRAQDTQYF.